This entry describes one TCR beta chain. This clonotype was found a few times. What antigen it recognizes has not been identified. No per-base quality is available; no much larger clone lies one base away. The intended sense of this specimen's treatment or condition label: in vitro stimulation with specific CMV peptide epitopes to enrich CMV-specific T cells. These data are taken from a study of T cell repertoires in cytomegalovirus infection (dated by TCRdb to between 2018 and 2020). About the full investigation: Recently identified HLA-C-restricted CMV epitopes, whose presentation resists viral immunomodulation, were targeted by peptide stimulations together with well-studied HLA-B-restricted epitopes. Because public TCR beta signatures pointed to carriage of CMV infection together with the matching HLA type, the HLA type of each donor mattered for the analysis. Summary of the overall study and its limitations: Carriers of CMV infection plus the relevant HLA type were discriminated by the cumulative frequency of public TCR beta family members in the study cohort and in an independent roughly 340-donor cohort. In the ex vivo response, HLA-C-restricted CMV-specific TCR beta clonotypes were dominant, and in two of eight donors the single most frequent clonotype came from this HLA-C-restricted group.

The data were produced on an Illumina HiSeq 1500. The raw public reads went through TCRdb reprocessing: fastp at Q25, MiXCR clone calling, in-frame beta chains kept. All rows with the same CDR3 protein become a single entry with the most common DNA and genes. The sample includes about 570,000 distinct CDR3 sequences, with 35% to 50% observed a single time. 48% of the sample comes from the top ten. The CDR3 runs 13 amino acids, cysteine and phenylalanine included. This entry keeps only the CDR3 DNA: 39 bases, framed from base 1. Trimming costs V 7 bases and J 1 base, and their ends lie 10 bases apart. The V gene is TRBV12-3 or TRBV12-4 and the J gene is TRBJ2-5; no D gene call is confident. The source material was cultured PBMCs, sampled from culture after CMV antigen stimulation. This sequence originates from a human donor in good health (CMV status not recorded). Some clones in this sample may be carry-over from other donors' samples. The sequenced DNA: TGTGCCAGCACCTCGGATTTCCAAGAGACCCAGTACTTC. Its protein product is CASTSDFQETQYF.